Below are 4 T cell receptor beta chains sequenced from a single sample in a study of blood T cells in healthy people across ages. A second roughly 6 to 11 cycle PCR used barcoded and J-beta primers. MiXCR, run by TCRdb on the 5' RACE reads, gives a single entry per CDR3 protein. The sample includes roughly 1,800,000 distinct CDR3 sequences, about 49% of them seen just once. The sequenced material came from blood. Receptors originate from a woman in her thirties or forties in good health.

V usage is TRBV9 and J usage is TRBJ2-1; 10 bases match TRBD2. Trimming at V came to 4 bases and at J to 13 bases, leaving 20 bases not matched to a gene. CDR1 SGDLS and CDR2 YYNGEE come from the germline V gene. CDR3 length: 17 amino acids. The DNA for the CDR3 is TGTGCCAGCAGCTTAGGAGCGGGGGGGCCGATTGGAGAGACCCAGTTCTTC. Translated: CASSLGAGGPIGETQFF. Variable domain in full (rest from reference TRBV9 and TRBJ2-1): DSGVTQTPKHLITATGQRVTLRCSPRSGDLSVYWYQQSLDQGLQFLIQYYNGEERAKGNILERFSAQQFPDLHSELNLSSLELGDSALYFCASSLGAGGPIGETQFFGPGTRLTVL.

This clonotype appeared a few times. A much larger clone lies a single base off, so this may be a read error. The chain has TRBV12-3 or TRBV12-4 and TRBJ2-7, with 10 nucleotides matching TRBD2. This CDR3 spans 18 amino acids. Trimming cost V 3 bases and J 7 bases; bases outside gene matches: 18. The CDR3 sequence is CASSFLTSGLSSYNEQYF. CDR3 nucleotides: TGTGCCAGCAGTTTCCTGACTAGCGGGCTAAGCTCCTACAATGAGCAGTACTTC.

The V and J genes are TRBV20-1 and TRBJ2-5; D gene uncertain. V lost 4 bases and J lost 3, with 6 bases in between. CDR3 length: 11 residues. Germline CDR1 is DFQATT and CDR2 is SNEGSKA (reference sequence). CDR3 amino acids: CSATLEETQYF. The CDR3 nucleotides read TGCAGTGCTACCTTAGAAGAGACCCAGTACTTC.

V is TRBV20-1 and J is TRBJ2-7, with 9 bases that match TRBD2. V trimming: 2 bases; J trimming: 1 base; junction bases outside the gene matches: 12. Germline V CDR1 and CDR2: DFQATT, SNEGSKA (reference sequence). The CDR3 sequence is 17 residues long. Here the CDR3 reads CSARPPSSGVLSYEQYF. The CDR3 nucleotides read TGCAGTGCTAGACCCCCCTCTAGCGGGGTGCTATCCTACGAGCAGTACTTC.